A selection of T cell receptor beta chains follows, all from one sample in a study of tumor and adjacent non-tumor tissue in lung cancer. TCRdb passed the multiplex PCR reads through MiXCR, listing each CDR3 protein once. Among 81,000 or so distinct CDR3 sequences listed, 70% to 90% were seen once. The sample taken for sequencing was distant non-tumor lung tissue. These receptors came from a man aged 60 to 69 with non-small cell lung cancer. Both conserved end residues are part of each CDR3. D genes are given only for firm matches. Clone size is shown for a subset of rows, as once, few, many or a class of expanded clone.

length,V,D,size,J,DNA,CDR3
14,TRBV6-5,.,.,TRBJ2-5,TGTGCCATCAGTGATACCGGGACCACGGGGGTCCAGTACTTC,CAISDTGTTGVQYF
13,TRBV20-1,.,.,TRBJ1-5,TGCAGTGCTAGAGCACAGGTGGAGCAGCCCCAGCATTTT,CSARAQVEQPQHF
13,TRBV29-1,.,.,TRBJ2-2,TGCAGCGTTGTAGGCAGGAACACCGAGGAGCTGTTTTTT,CSVVGRNTEELFF
16,TRBV11-3,TRBD1,.,TRBJ2-3,TGTGCCAGCAGCTCCCGGGACAGGGGATTCACAGATACGCAGTATTTT,CASSSRDRGFTDTQYF
13,TRBV2,.,.,TRBJ2-1,TGTACCAGCATCAGCGCACGACGGAATGAGCAGTTCTTC,CTSISARRNEQFF
12,TRBV20-1,.,.,TRBJ2-7,TGCAGTACTCGGGGGCCTGGGGTCGAGCACTACTTC,CSTRGPGVEHYF
13,TRBV6-2/TRBV6-3,.,.,TRBJ2-1,TGTGCCAGCAGTCCGAACTTCCACAATAAGCAGTTCTTC,CASSPNFHNKQFF
17,TRBV6-6,.,.,TRBJ2-5,TGTGCCAGCATAACAGCCGGACCAGCCCAGATCCAAGAGACCCAGTACTTC,CASITAGPAQIQETQYF
14,TRBV20-1,TRBD1,.,TRBJ2-7,TGCACTACTAGACAGACAGGGACCTCCTACGAGCAGTACTTC,CTTRQTGTSYEQYF
12,TRBV20-1,.,.,TRBJ2-5,TGCAGTGCTAGTGAGGACTGGGAGACCCAATACTTC,CSASEDWETQYF
14,TRBV20-1,TRBD2,many,TRBJ2-5,TGCAGTGCTGCCCCGGGACTAGCGTCGGAGACCCAGTACTTC,CSAAPGLASETQYF
15,TRBV4-3,.,.,TRBJ1-1,TGCGCCAGCAGCCAAGAGGGGCTACTGAAGACTGAAGTTTTCTTT,CASSQEGLLKTEVFF
13,TRBV10-2,.,.,TRBJ2-7,TGCGCCAGCAGATGGCTATTTTCCTACGAGCAGTACTTC,CASRWLFSYEQYF
15,TRBV7-9,.,many,TRBJ2-6,TGTGCCAGCAGCTTAGCCCGCTCTGGGGCCAACGTCCTGACTTTC,CASSLARSGANVLTF
14,TRBV11-3,.,medium-sized,TRBJ2-7,TGTGCCAGCAGCCCCCGGGACGAAGCTGGCGAGCAGTACTTC,CASSPRDEAGEQYF
14,TRBV6-2/TRBV6-3,.,.,TRBJ2-7,TGTGCCAGCAGTCACCCACTGGTGTCATACGAGCAGTACTTC,CASSHPLVSYEQYF
15,TRBV5-1,.,once,TRBJ1-5,TGCGCCAGTAGCTTGGAAGGGACGAACAATCAGTCCCAGCATTTT,CASSLEGTNNQSQHF
18,TRBV4-2,TRBD1,.,TRBJ1-6,TGTGCCAGCAGCCACTCACTAGGGACAGGGTTTGGAAATCCACCCCTCCACTTT,CASSHSLGTGFGNPPLHF
16,TRBV20-1,.,.,TRBJ2-1,TGCAGTGTTAGGCATAGTAGACAGTCGTCCTACAATGAGCAGCTCTTC,CSVRHSRQSSYNEQLF
15,TRBV20-1,.,.,TRBJ1-2,TGCAATGCTAGTCTCTTCAGGGACCCCCGCCACGGCTACACCTTC,CNASLFRDPRHGYTF
15,TRBV20-1,.,.,TRBJ2-3,TGCAGTGCTAGTGGTGCAGTTAAGGTGTCAGATACGCAGTATTTT,CSASGAVKVSDTQYF
13,TRBV20-1,.,.,TRBJ2-1,TGCAGTGCTAGTATGGGATCTAGAGTGGAGCAATTCTTC,CSASMGSRVEQFF
16,TRBV12-3/TRBV12-4,.,.,TRBJ2-3,TGTGCCAGCAGTCCTTACCGGCTAGCCCAGGGATATACGCAGTATTTT,CASSPYRLAQGYTQYF
12,TRBV20-1,TRBD1,.,TRBJ1-1,TGCAGTGCTAGGGAACAGGGGAACGAAGCTTTCTTT,CSAREQGNEAFF
14,TRBV20-1,TRBD2,.,TRBJ2-3,TGCAGTGCATACCTAGCGGGGGCCACAGATACGCAGTATTTT,CSAYLAGATDTQYF
17,TRBV12-3/TRBV12-4,TRBD1,.,TRBJ1-1,TGTGCCAGCAGCATAACTACGACAGGGGGCATAAACACTGAAACTTCCTTT,CASSITTTGGINTETSF
16,TRBV11-2,TRBD1,.,TRBJ2-1,TGTGCCAGCAGCGTCGGGGACAGGGTTGTTCTCAATGAGCAGTTCTTC,CASSVGDRVVLNEQFF
16,TRBV6-4,.,many,TRBJ2-1,TGTGCCAGCAGTAAGCAGGCGCCCCCGGTTGGGAATGAGCAGTTCTTC,CASSKQAPPVGNEQFF
15,TRBV4-3,.,.,TRBJ2-1,TGCGCCAGCAGCCAAGACTTGGGGCTAGGCCTAGGGCGGTTCTTT,CASSQDLGLGLGRFF
18,TRBV11-3,TRBD2,.,TRBJ2-2,TGTGCCAGCAGCTTCCGGGGAGCGGGAGGATACATAACCGGGAAGCTGTTTTTT,CASSFRGAGGYITGKLFF
15,TRBV7-3,TRBD1,medium-sized,TRBJ2-5,TGTGCCAGCAGCTTTCGACAGGGTGGCGCGGAGACCCAGTACTTC,CASSFRQGGAETQYF
17,TRBV6-5,.,.,TRBJ1-6,TGTGCCAGCTGTCCCCAGGGGATTAGCTCCTATTATTCACCCCTCCACTTT,CASCPQGISSYYSPLHF
15,TRBV20-1,TRBD1,.,TRBJ2-1,TGCGGTGCCAAGTGGGAAGGGGGCGGTCGGGGTGAGCAGTTCTTC,CGAKWEGGGRGEQFF
14,TRBV20-1,TRBD1,.,TRBJ2-1,TGCAGTGCTCCCCACACACAGGGGGTAAATGAGCAGTTCTTC,CSAPHTQGVNEQFF
16,TRBV5-4,TRBD1,once,TRBJ2-5,TGTGGCAGCAGCAAAGTGGACAGGGGGCGCCGAGAGACCCAGTACTTC,CGSSKVDRGRRETQYF
20,TRBV5-6,TRBD1,.,TRBJ1-1,TGTGCCAGCAGCTTGGCGTACCGGGACAGGGATCCATGGTTGATCACTGAAGCTTTCTTT,CASSLAYRDRDPWLITEAFF
15,TRBV12-3/TRBV12-4,TRBD2,.,TRBJ2-3,TGTGCCAGCGGTGGGACTAGCGGTTTTACTGATACGCAGTATTTT,CASGGTSGFTDTQYF